This TCR beta chain was observed in a study of cytotoxic CD8 clonotypes in ibrutinib-treated CLL. The data were produced by immunoSEQ multiplex PCR, yet TCRdb's version contains in-frame clones alone and is incomplete. This table holds over 130,000 clones, around 84% found once. The sequencing here drew on PBMCs, taken after 36 months of ibrutinib treatment. The clonotype was recovered from a human donor with chronic lymphocytic leukemia.

CDR3 residues: CASSPVAGVHNEQFF. The CDR3 DNA reads TGTGCCAGCTCCCCCGTAGCGGGAGTCCACAATGAGCAGTTCTTC. The chain links TRBV27 to TRBJ2-1, with TRBD2 matching 9 bases. Per germline, CDR1 MNHEY and CDR2 SMNVEV (reference sequence). After removal of 8 bases from V and 5 bases from J, the junction contained 10 bases not matched to a gene. The CDR3 totals 15 residues.